The 7 T cell receptor beta chains in this list originate from one sample, sequenced in a study of blood T cells in healthy people across ages. A second PCR of about 7 to 11 cycles used a sample-barcoded 5' primer and a J-beta primer mix. One entry per CDR3 protein results from TCRdb running MiXCR on the 5' RACE reads. Among about 400,000 distinct CDR3 sequences listed, 52% were seen once. Sequencing was done on a sample of blood. The receptor set was obtained from a man aged 55 to 70 in good health.

The genes are TRBV15 and TRBJ2-3; a possible D gene is TRBD2 (6 bases). The CDR3 is made up of 20 amino acids. The germline CDR1 and CDR2 sequences are LNHNV and YYDKDF (reference sequence). V lost 0 bases and J 12 bases, leaving 34 bases between the germline ends. The CDR3 region is CATSRDTGAAGNTDTLRQYF. The CDR3, as DNA: TGTGCCACCAGCAGAGATACGGGAGCCGCCGGAAACACAGATACGCTCCGCCAGTATTTT.

This chain links TRBV3-1 with TRBJ2-6; unclear D gene. Trimming took 0 bases from V and 0 from J, leaving 9 bases between them. Germline values: CDR1 LGHDT, CDR2 YNNKEL (reference sequence). The CDR3 consists of 17 residues. This chain's CDR3 is CASSQDRQISGANVLTF. The CDR3 bases are TGTGCCAGCAGCCAAGATCGGCAGATCTCTGGGGCCAACGTCCTGACTTTC.

This clonotype was found a few times. The CDR3 sequence is CASSLQGGTARETQYF. Written as DNA, the CDR3 is TGTGCCAGCAGCCTCCAAGGAGGGACCGCCCGAGAGACCCAGTACTTC. The gene calls are TRBV7-8 and TRBJ2-5; a possible D gene is TRBD2 (6 bases). Germline V gene sequence: CDR1 SGHVS, CDR2 FQNEAQ. Trimming removed 5 bases from V and 4 bases from J, with 20 bases in between. This CDR3 is 16 amino acids long.

V is TRBV6-6 and J is TRBJ1-5, with 7 bases identical to TRBD1. Per the germline V gene, CDR1 is MNHNY and CDR2 is SVGAGI (reference sequence). J was trimmed by 2 bases and V by 0 bases; bases with no gene match: 4. The CDR3 loop spans 16 amino acids. The CDR3 sequence is CASSYSTRGGNQPQHF. In nucleotides, the CDR3 is TGTGCCAGCAGTTACTCGACCAGGGGGGGCAATCAGCCCCAGCATTTT.

V and J are TRBV4-3 and TRBJ2-7, with D tentatively TRBD2 (6 bases). Germline V gene lookup returns CDR1 LGHNA and CDR2 YSLEER. The CDR3 consists of 15 residues. Trimming shortened V by 1 base and J by 3 bases, and 13 bases separated the two germline ends. The CDR3 region is CASSQVGGTYYEQYF. CDR3 DNA: TGCGCCAGCAGCCAAGTGGGGGGAACCTACTACGAGCAGTACTTC.

The rearrangement joins TRBV12-3 or TRBV12-4 to TRBJ1-2; 10 bases are shared with TRBD1. CDR3 length equals 15 residues. Trimming at V came to 2 bases and at J to 7 bases, leaving 7 bases not matched to a gene. The CDR3 here is CASSLQDRGFGGYTF. The CDR3 DNA reads as TGTGCCAGCAGTTTACAGGACAGGGGGTTTGGTGGCTACACCTTC.

V and J are TRBV29-1 and TRBJ1-2; TRBD1 is a possible D gene (5 bases). The ends were cut back, 8 bases at V and 4 bases at J, with 11 bases in the middle. The CDR3 has 11 amino acids. Germline values: CDR1 SQVTM, CDR2 ANQGSEA. As DNA, the CDR3 is TGCAGCATTGGAGACAGCTATGGCTACACCTTC. Translating gives CSIGDSYGYTF.